This T cell receptor (beta chain) was identified in a study of blood T cell repertoires in COVID-19. Looking at the study overall: The United States, Italy and Spain provided the acute and convalescent COVID-19 samples. From T cells, B-cell-depleted T cells, or PBMCs came the material, which was cDNA or gDNA.

Original data processing: Estimates of nucleated cell counts were drawn from the amplification of reference gene primers. TCRdb's table, derived via immunoSEQ multiplex PCR, lists solely in-frame clones and lacks some. D and trimming come from the DNA, and the V and J calls and clone size come from that table. The repertoire holds about 250,000 clones, roughly 83% seen once, with over 7.5% in the top ten. The germline V gene has CDR1 SGHRS and CDR2 YFSETQ. V lost 4 bases, J lost 0 bases, and 12 bases lay in between. The CDR3 is 15 amino acids. The gene calls are TRBV5-1 and TRBJ2-3; D call uncertain. The material sequenced was peripheral blood. This sequence was found in an elderly man with acute or convalescent COVID-19. The CDR3 is CASSKGAYSTDTQYF. The CDR3 bases are TGCGCCAGCAGCAAAGGAGCGTACAGCACAGATACGCAGTATTTT.